The rows below give T cell receptor beta chains drawn from one sample of a study of blood T cell repertoires in COVID-19. Method: immunoSEQ multiplex PCR; TCRdb's copy keeps in-frame clones and lacks some. Of 65,000 or so clones listed, 80% to 90% are singletons. Material: peripheral blood. These receptors were obtained from an elderly man with acute or convalescent COVID-19. CDR3s leave out the opening cysteine and the closing phenylalanine or tryptophan.

J gene,V gene,CDR3 length,CDR3 protein
TRBJ1-1,TRBV10-3,14,AISESLGQKNTEAF
TRBJ1-5,TRBV15,13,ATSREGQSYQPQH
TRBJ2-3,TRBV7-2,13,ASSAQRGGSDTQY
TRBJ2-7,TRBV21-1,13,ASSITGQGTYEQY
TRBJ2-2,TRBV5-4,14,ASSPLAGGRTGELF
TRBJ1-2,TRBV3-1/TRBV3-2,14,ASSQEAVVGYYGYT
TRBJ2-1,TRBV11-3,12,ASSWHVGVEEQF
TRBJ1-2,TRBV4-2,15,ASSPASNRGTNYGYT
TRBJ1-1,TRBV27,13,ASSDWDRGNTEAF
TRBJ2-2,TRBV24-1,17,ATSDSRTAGGLNTGELF
TRBJ2-1,TRBV7-9,15,ASSSTLAGGAYNEQF
TRBJ2-3,TRBV6-1,13,ASSEVGANTDTQY
TRBJ1-4,TRBV5-6,13,ASSKSAVPNEKLF
TRBJ1-1,TRBV10-3,11,AIRQGEYTEAF